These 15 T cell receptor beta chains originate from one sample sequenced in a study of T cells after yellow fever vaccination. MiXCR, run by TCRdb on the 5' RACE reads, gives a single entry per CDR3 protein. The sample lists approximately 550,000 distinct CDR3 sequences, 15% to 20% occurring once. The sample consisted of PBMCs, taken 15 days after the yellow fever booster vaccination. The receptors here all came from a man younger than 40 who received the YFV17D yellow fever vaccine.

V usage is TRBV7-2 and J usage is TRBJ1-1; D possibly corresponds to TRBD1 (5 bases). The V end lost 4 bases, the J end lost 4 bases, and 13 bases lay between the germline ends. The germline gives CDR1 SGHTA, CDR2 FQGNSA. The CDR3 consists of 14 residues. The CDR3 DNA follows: TGTGCCAGCAGCTACGGGGGGTTTCGCACTGAAGCTTTCTTT. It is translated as CASSYGGFRTEAFF. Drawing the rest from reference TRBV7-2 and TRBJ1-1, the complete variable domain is GAGVSQSPSNKVTEKGKDVELRCDPISGHTALYWYRQSLGQGLEFLIYFQGNSAPDKSGLPSDRFSAERTGGSVSTLTIQRTQQEDSAVYLCASSYGGFRTEAFFGQGTRLTVV.

The CDR3 reads CSVEASGPFGEQFF. CDR3 nucleotide sequence: TGCAGCGTTGAGGCTAGCGGCCCTTTTGGTGAGCAGTTCTTC. The J gene is TRBJ2-1, the V gene TRBV29-1; 7 positions agree with TRBD2. V lost 3 bases and J lost 9; bases outside the gene matches: 11. Germline assignment: CDR1 SQVTM and CDR2 ANQGSEA. The CDR3 loop spans 14 amino acids.

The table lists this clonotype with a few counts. The CDR3 nucleotides are TGTGCCAGCGGGGGACTAGCGGGAAAGTACTTC. Amino acid sequence: CASGGLAGKYF. The V gene is TRBV6-2 or TRBV6-3, the J gene TRBJ2-5, with 13 bases matching TRBD2. The ends lost 8 bases at V and 12 bases at J; junction bases unmatched: 3. Germline assignment: CDR1 MNHEY and CDR2 SVGEGT. The CDR3 loop spans 11 amino acids.

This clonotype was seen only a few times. The CDR3: CASSLTGGFTGELFF. CDR3 DNA sequence: TGTGCCAGCAGCTTAACGGGAGGGTTCACCGGGGAGCTGTTTTTT. V and J are TRBV7-7 and TRBJ2-2; 8 bases fit TRBD2. V trimming: 2 bases; J trimming: 4 bases; junction bases outside the gene matches: 3. Looked up from germline, CDR1 is SSHAT and CDR2 is FNYEAQ (reference sequence). This CDR3 is 15 amino acids long.

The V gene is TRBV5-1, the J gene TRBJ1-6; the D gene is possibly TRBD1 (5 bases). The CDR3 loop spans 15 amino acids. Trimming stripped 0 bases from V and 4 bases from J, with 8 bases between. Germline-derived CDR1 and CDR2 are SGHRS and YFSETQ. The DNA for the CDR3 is TGCGCCAGCAGCTTGGGGGGCGAATATAATTCACCCCTCCACTTT. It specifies CASSLGGEYNSPLHF.

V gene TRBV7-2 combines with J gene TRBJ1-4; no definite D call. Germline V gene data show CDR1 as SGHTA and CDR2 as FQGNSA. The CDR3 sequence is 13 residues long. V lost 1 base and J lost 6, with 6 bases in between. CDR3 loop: CASSLGPDEKLFF. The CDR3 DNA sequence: TGTGCCAGCAGCTTAGGTCCAGATGAAAAACTGTTTTTT.

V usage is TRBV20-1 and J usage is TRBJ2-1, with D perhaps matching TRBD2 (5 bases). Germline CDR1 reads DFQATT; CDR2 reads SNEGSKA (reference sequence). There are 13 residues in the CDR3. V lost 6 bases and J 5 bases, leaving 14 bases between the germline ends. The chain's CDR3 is CSAPDLLDNEQFF. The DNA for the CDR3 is TGCAGTGCGCCAGACTTACTAGACAATGAGCAGTTCTTC.

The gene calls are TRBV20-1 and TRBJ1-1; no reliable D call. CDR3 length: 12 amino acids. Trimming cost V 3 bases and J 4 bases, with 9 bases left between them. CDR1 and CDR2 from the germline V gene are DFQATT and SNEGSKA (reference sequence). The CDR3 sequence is CSASLRVTEAFF. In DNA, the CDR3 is TGCAGTGCTAGCCTGAGGGTCACTGAAGCTTTCTTT.

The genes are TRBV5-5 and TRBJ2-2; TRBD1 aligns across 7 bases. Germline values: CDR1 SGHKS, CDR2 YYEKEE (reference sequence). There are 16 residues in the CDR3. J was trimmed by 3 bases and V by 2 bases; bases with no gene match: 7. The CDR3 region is CASSLYRGSDTGELFF. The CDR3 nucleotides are TGTGCCAGCAGCTTATACAGGGGATCGGACACCGGGGAGCTGTTTTTT.

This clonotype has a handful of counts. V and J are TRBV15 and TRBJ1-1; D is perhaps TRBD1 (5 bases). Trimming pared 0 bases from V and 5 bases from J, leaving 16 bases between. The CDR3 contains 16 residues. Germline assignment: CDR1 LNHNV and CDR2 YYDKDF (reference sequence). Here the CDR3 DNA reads TGTGCCACCAGCAGAGAACCGACAGCCGGGGGGACTGAAGCTTTCTTT. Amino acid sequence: CATSREPTAGGTEAFF.

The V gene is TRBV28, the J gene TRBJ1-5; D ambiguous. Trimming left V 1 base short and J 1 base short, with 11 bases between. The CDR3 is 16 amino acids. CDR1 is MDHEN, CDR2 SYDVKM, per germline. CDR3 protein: CASSLFLSTSNQPQHF. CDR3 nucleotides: TGTGCCAGCAGTTTATTCCTCAGTACCAGCAATCAGCCCCAGCATTTT.

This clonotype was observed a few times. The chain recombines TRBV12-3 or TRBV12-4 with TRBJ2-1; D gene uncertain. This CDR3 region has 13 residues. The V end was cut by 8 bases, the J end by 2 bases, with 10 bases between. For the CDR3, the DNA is TGTGCCAGCCGTGAGCAGCCCTACAATGAGCAGTTCTTC. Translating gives CASREQPYNEQFF.

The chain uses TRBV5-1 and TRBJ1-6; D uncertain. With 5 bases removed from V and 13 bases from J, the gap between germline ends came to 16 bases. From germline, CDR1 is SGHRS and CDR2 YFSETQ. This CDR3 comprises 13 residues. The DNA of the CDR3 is TGCGCCAGCAGAGACATTGTAGATGATCCCCTCCACTTT. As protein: CASRDIVDDPLHF.

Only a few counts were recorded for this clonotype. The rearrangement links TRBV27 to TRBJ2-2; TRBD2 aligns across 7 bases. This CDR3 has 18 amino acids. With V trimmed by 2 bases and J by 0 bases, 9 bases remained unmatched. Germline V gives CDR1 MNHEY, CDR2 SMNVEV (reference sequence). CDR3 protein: CASSLIGLEPPNTGELFF. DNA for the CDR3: TGTGCCAGCAGTTTAATCGGACTAGAGCCTCCGAACACCGGGGAGCTGTTTTTT.

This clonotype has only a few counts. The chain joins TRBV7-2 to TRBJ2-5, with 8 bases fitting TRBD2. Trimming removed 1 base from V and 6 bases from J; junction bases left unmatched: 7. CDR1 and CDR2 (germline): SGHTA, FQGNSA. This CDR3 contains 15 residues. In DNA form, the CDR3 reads TGTGCCAGCAGCTTAGAGCGGGGTAGCGGGAAGACCCAGTACTTC. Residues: CASSLERGSGKTQYF.